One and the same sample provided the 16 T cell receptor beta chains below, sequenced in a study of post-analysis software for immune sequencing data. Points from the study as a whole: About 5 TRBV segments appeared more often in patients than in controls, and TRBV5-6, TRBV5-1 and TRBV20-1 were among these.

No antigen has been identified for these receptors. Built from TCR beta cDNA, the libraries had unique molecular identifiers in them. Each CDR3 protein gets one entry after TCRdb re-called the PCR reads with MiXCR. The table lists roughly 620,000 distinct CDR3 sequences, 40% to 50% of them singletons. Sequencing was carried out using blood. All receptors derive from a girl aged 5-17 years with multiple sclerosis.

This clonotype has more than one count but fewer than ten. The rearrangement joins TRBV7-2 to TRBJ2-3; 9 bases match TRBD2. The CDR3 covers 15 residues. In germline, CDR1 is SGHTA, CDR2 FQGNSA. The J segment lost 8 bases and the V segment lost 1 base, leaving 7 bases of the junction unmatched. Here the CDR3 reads CASSLGGTSYGTQYF. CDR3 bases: TGTGCCAGCAGCTTAGGGGGGACTAGCTATGGTACGCAGTATTTT. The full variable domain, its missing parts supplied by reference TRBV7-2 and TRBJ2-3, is GAGVSQSPSNKVTEKGKDVELRCDPISGHTALYWYRQSLGQGLEFLIYFQGNSAPDKSGLPSDRFSAERTGGSVSTLTIQRTQQEDSAVYLCASSLGGTSYGTQYFGPGTRLTVL.

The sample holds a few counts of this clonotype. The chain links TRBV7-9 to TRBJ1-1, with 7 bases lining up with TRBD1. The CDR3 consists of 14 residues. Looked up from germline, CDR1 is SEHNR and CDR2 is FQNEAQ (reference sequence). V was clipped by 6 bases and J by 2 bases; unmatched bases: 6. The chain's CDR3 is CASSPGQSNTEAFF. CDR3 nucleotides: TGTGCCAGCAGTCCGGGACAGTCTAACACTGAAGCTTTCTTT.

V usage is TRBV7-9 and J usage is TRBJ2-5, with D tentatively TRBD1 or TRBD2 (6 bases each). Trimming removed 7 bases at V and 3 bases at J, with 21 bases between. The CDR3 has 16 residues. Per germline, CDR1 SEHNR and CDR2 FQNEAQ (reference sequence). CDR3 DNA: TGTGCCAGCATCCCCATAGGGGGGCTGCGGGAAGAGACCCAGTACTTC. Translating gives CASIPIGGLREETQYF.

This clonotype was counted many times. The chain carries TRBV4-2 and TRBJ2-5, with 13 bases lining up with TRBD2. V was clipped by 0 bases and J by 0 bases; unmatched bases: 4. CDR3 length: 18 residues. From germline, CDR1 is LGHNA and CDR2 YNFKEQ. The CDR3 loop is CASSQELAGGKYQETQYF. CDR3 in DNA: TGTGCCAGCAGCCAAGAACTAGCGGGGGGGAAGTACCAAGAGACCCAGTACTTC.

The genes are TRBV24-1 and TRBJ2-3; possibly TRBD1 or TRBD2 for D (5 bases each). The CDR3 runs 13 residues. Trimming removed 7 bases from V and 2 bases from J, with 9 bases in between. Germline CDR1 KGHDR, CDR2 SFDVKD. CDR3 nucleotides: TGTGCCACCAGCCCGGGGACCACAGATACGCAGTATTTT. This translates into CATSPGTTDTQYF.

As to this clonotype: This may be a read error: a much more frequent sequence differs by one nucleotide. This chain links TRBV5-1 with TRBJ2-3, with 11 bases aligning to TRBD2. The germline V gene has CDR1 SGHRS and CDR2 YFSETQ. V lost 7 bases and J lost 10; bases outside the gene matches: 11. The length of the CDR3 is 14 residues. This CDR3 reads CASVTSGSPDAQYF. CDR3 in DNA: TGCGCCAGCGTAACTAGCGGGAGTCCTGATGCGCAGTATTTT.

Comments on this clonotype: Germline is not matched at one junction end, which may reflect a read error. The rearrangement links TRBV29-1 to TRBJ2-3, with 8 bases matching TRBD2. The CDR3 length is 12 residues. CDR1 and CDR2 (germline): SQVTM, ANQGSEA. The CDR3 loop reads CSFEVAGGTQYF. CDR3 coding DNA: TGCAGCTTTGAGGTCGCGGGGGGAACGCAGTATTTT.

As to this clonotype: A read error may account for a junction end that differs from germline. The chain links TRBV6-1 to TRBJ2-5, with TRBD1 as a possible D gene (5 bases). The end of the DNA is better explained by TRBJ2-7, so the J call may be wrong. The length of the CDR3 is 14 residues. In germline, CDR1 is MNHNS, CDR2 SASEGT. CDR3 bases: TGTGCCGGCAGTCCTTCAGGGAAATGGAACGAGCAGTACTTC. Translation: CAGSPSGKWNEQYF.

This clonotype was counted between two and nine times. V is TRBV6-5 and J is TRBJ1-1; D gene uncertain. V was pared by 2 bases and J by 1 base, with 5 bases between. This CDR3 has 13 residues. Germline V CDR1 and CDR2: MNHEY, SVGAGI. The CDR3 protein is CASSYEWNTEAFF. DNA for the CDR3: TGTGCCAGCAGTTACGAGTGGAACACTGAAGCTTTCTTT.

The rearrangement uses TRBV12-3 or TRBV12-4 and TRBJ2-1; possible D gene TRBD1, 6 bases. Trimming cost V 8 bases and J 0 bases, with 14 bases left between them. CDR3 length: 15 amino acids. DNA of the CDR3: TGTGCCAGCTCTAACCCAGGGGCCTCCTACAATGAGCAGTTCTTC. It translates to CASSNPGASYNEQFF.

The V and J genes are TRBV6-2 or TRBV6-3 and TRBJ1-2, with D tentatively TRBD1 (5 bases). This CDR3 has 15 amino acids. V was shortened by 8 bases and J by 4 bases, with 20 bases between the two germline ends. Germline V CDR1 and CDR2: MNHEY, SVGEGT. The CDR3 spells CASYYGLGTPYGYTF. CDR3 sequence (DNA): TGTGCCAGCTATTACGGTCTTGGGACGCCCTATGGCTACACCTTC.

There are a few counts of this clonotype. The CDR3 reads CASSPKGMYGYTF. CDR3 nucleotide sequence: TGTGCCAGCAGTCCGAAAGGGATGTATGGCTACACCTTC. The chain carries TRBV6-1 and TRBJ1-2; no definite D call. Looked up from germline, CDR1 is MNHNS and CDR2 is SASEGT. CDR3 length: 13 amino acids. V lost 5 bases, J lost 5 bases, and 12 bases lay in between.

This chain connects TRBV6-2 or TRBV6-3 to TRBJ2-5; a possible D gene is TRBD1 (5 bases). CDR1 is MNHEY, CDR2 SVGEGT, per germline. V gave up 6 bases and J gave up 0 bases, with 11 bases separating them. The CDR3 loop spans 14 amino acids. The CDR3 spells CASSRQYYQETQYF. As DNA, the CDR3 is TGTGCCAGCAGCCGACAGTATTACCAAGAGACCCAGTACTTC.

The CDR3 is CASSLLRTGGHGGEQFF. In DNA, the CDR3 is TGTGCCAGCAGTCTCCTTAGGACAGGAGGTCATGGAGGGGAGCAGTTCTTC. The V call is TRBV27, the J call TRBJ2-1, with D possibly being TRBD1 (7 bases). CDR1 and CDR2 from the germline V gene are MNHEY and SMNVEV (reference sequence). The CDR3 is made up of 17 amino acids. V lost 5 bases and J lost 10, with 27 bases in between.

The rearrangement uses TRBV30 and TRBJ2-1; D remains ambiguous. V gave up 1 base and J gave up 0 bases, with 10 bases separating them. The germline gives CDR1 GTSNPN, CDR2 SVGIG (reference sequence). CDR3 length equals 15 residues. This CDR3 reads CAWSESILSYNEQFF. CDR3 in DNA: TGTGCCTGGAGTGAATCGATCCTCTCCTACAATGAGCAGTTCTTC.

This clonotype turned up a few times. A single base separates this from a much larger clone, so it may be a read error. CDR3 nucleotides: TGTGCCTGGAGTGTAGGTGGGCTATCAAGAAGGGATGAGCAGTACTTC. Translating gives CAWSVGGLSRRDEQYF. The chain links TRBV30 to TRBJ2-7; unclear D gene. The V end was cut by 0 bases, the J end by 7 bases, with 22 bases between. Germline V gene sequence: CDR1 GTSNPN, CDR2 SVGIG (reference sequence). The CDR3 is 16 residues long.